This T cell receptor beta chain was observed in a study of graft-versus-host responses after intestinal transplantation. On this clone: Antigen unknown.

Whole-study findings and limits: Within the allografts of patients who had graft-donor T cell macrochimerism, graft-versus-host to host-versus-graft clonal ratios were high.

This CDR3 has 21 residues. Germline V gene sequence: CDR1 LGHNT, CDR2 FRNRAP. With 0 bases clipped from V and 8 bases from J, the junction kept 16 bases outside the gene matches. Method: immunoSEQ multiplex PCR; TCRdb's copy keeps in-frame clones and lacks some. The sample consists of 80,000 to 100,000 clones, around 90% of them appearing once. The TCR sequence derives from a human donor who received an intestinal transplant. The specimen was unstimulated CD4+ T cells sorted from spleen or lymph node cells, collected before intestinal transplant. The J gene is TRBJ2-1, the V gene TRBV12-5; 16 bases map to TRBD2. The CDR3 bases are TGTGCTAGTGGTTTGGTCGCGCCGGGGCAGTTCGGGACTAGCGGGAGGGATGAGCAGTTCTTC. Amino acids: CASGLVAPGQFGTSGRDEQFF.